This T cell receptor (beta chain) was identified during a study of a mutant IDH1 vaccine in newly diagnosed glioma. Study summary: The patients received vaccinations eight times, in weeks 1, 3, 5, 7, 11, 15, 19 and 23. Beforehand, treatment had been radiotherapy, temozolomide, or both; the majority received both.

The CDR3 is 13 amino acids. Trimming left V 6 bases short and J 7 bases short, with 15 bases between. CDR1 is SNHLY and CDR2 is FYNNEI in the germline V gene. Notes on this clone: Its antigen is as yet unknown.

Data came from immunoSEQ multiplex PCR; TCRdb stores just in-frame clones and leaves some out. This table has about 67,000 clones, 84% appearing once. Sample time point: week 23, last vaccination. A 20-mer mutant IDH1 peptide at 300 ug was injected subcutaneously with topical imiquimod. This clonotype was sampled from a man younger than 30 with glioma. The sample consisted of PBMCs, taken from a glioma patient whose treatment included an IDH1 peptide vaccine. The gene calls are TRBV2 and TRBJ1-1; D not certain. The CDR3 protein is CASRGLSAGEAFF. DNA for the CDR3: TGTGCCAGCAGGGGTCTTTCTGCTGGTGAAGCTTTCTTT.